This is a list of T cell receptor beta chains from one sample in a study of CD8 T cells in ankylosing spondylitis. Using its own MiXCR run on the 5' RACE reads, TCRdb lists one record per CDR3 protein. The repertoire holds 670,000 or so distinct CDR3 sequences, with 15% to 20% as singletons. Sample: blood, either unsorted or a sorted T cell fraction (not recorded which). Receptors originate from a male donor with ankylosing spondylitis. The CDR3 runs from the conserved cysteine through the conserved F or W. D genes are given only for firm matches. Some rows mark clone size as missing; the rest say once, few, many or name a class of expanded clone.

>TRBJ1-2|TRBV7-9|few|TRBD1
CASSSGRTGGYGYTF
TGTGCCAGCAGCTCCGGCAGGACAGGGGGTTATGGCTACACCTTC
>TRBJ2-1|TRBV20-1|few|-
CSARGTDWSQPYNEQFF
TGCAGTGCTAGAGGGACGGACTGGAGCCAGCCCTACAATGAGCAGTTCTTC
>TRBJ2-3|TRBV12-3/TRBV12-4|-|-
CASSFRVDTDTQYF
TGTGCCAGCAGTTTTCGGGTTGACACAGATACGCAGTATTTT
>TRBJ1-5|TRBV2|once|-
CASSEGLAQPQHF
TGTGCCAGCAGTGAAGGGTTAGCTCAGCCCCAGCATTTT
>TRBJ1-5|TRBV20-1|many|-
CSASPGDSNQPQHF
TGCAGTGCTAGTCCAGGGGATAGCAATCAGCCCCAGCATTTT
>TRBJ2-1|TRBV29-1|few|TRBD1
CSVVSDLTGDSYNEQFF
TGCAGCGTAGTATCAGACCTGACAGGGGACTCCTACAATGAGCAGTTCTTC
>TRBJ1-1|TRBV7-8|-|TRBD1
CASSQIKTGGGRGTEAFF
TGTGCCAGCAGCCAGATCAAAACAGGGGGAGGGCGAGGCACTGAAGCTTTCTTT
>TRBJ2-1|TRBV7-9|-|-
CASSLEGQANEQFF
TGTGCCAGCAGCTTGGAAGGGCAGGCGAATGAGCAGTTCTTC
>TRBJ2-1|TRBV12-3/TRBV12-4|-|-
CASSPAVLEQFF
TGTGCCAGCTCCCCGGCCGTGCTTGAGCAGTTCTTC
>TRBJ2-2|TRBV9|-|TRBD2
CASSVAGENTGELFF
TGTGCCAGCAGCGTCGCGGGGGAGAACACCGGGGAGCTGTTTTTT
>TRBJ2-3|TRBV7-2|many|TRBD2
CASTFTSGRTDTQYF
TGTGCCAGCACGTTTACTAGCGGGCGCACAGATACGCAGTATTTT
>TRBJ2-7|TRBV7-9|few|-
CASSLGRDSTTEQYF
TGTGCCAGCAGCTTAGGGCGGGACAGCACCACCGAGCAGTACTTC
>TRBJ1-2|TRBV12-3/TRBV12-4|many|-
CASSRPTYGYTF
TGTGCCAGCAGTCGTCCCACCTATGGCTACACCTTC
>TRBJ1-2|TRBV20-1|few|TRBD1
CSAYLIPGQGAGYTF
TGCAGTGCTTATCTTATCCCGGGACAGGGTGCTGGCTACACCTTC
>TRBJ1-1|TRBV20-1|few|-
CSARAGDFTEAFF
TGCAGTGCTAGGGCGGGGGACTTCACTGAAGCTTTCTTT
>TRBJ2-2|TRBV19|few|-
CASDSSGGELFF
TGTGCCAGTGACAGCAGCGGCGGGGAGCTGTTTTTT
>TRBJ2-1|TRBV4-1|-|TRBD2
CASGQNGGNNEQFF
TGCGCCAGCGGCCAAAACGGGGGGAACAATGAGCAGTTCTTC
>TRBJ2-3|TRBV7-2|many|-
CASSLRASGTDTQYF
TGTGCCAGCAGCTTACGGGCGAGCGGCACAGATACGCAGTATTTT
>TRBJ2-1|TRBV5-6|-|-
CASSLIRGSYNEQFF
TGTGCCAGCAGCCTGATTAGGGGCTCCTACAATGAGCAGTTCTTC
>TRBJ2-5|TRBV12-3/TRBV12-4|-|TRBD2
CASSFAGGTSSETQYF
TGTGCCAGCAGTTTTGCCGGAGGGACTAGCTCAGAGACCCAGTACTTC
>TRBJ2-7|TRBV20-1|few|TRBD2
CSASTSGGALREQYF
TGCAGTGCCTCGACTAGCGGGGGGGCGCTACGCGAGCAGTACTTC
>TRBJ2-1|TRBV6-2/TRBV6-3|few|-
CASSYPSVKQFF
TGTGCCAGCAGTTACCCCTCCGTTAAGCAGTTCTTC
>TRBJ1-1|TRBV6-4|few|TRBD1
CASRETGVTEAFF
TGTGCCAGCAGAGAAACAGGGGTTACTGAAGCTTTCTTT
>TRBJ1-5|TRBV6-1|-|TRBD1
CASRPAGTAGGQPQHF
TGTGCCAGCAGACCCGCCGGGACAGCGGGGGGTCAGCCCCAGCATTTT
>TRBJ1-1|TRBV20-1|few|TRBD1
CSASTGVLNTEAFF
TGCAGTGCTAGCACAGGGGTATTGAACACTGAAGCTTTCTTT
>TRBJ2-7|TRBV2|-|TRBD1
CASRHDRDSYEQYF
TGTGCCAGCAGGCATGACAGGGACTCCTACGAGCAGTACTTC
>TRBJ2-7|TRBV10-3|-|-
CAITDPGLTYEQYF
TGTGCCATCACCGACCCCGGGTTAACCTACGAGCAGTACTTC
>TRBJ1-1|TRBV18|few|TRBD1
CASSPTGTGSAFF
TGTGCCAGCTCACCCACCGGGACAGGGAGTGCTTTCTTT
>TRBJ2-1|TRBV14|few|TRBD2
CASSQDLGLAGANEQFF
TGTGCCAGCAGCCAAGATCTTGGACTAGCGGGAGCCAATGAGCAGTTCTTC
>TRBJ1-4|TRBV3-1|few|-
CASSQDLDGQKLFF
TGTGCCAGCAGCCAAGATTTAGATGGGCAAAAACTGTTTTTT
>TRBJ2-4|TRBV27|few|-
CASSLSPKGALVGIQYF
TGTGCCAGCAGTTTAAGTCCTAAGGGCGCCCTTGTGGGCATTCAGTACTTC
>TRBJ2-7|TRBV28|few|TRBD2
CASSQTLRTSGKSYEQYF
TGTGCCAGCAGCCAAACCCTTAGGACTAGCGGGAAGTCCTACGAGCAGTACTTC
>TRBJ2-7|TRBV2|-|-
CASGRYSYEQYF
TGTGCCAGCGGCCGATACAGCTACGAGCAGTACTTC
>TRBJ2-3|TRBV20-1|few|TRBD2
CSASRGGTDTQYF
TGCAGTGCTAGCCGGGGGGGCACAGATACGCAGTATTTT